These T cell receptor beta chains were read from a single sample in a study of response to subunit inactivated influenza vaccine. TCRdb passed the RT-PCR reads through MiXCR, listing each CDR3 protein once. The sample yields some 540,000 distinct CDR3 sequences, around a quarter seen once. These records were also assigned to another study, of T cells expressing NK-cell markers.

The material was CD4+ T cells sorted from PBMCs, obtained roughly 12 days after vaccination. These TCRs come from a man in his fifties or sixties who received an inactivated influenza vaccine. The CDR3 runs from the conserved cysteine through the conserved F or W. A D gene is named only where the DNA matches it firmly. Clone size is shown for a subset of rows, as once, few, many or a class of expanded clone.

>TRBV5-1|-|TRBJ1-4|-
TGCGCCAGCAGGGAAATGGGAGGTGAAAAACTGTTTTTT
CASREMGGEKLFF
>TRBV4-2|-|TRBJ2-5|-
TGTGCCAGCAGCCAAGAGCAGGAGACGGGGACCCAGTACTTC
CASSQEQETGTQYF
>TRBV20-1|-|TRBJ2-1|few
TGCAGTGCTGGTCGGGACATCGTCAATGAGCAGTTCTTC
CSAGRDIVNEQFF
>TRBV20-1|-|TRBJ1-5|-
TGCAGTGCTGGCGAGCTACGTCCGGGGGAGCGGATTCAGCCCCAGCATTTT
CSAGELRPGERIQPQHF
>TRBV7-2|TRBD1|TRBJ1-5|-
TGTGCCAGCAGCATGACAGGGGGCCGCAATCAGCCCCAGCATTTT
CASSMTGGRNQPQHF
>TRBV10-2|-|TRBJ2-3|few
TGCGCCAGCAGTGGGGGGCATCAAATAGGAGATACGCAGTATTTT
CASSGGHQIGDTQYF
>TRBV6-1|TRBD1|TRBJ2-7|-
TGTGCCAGCAGTGTGGGGACAGGGGCCTACGAGCAGTACTTC
CASSVGTGAYEQYF
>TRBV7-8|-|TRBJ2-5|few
TGTGCCAGCAGGTCTACAGCCCCCATAGAGACCCAGTACTTC
CASRSTAPIETQYF
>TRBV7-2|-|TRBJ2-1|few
TGTGCCAGCAGCCCCCAGGGGTTAGATGAGCAGTTCTTC
CASSPQGLDEQFF
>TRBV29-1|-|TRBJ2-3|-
TGCAGCGTGAGCGGGCAGGCTAGCACAGATACGCAGTATTTT
CSVSGQASTDTQYF
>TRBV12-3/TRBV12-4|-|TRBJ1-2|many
TGTGCCAGCACCAACCAGGGCCTATGGGGCTACACCTTC
CASTNQGLWGYTF
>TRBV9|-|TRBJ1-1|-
TGTGCCAGCAGCGTAGGTGGCAAGATGAACACTGAAGCTTTCTTT
CASSVGGKMNTEAFF
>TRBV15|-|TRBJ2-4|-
TGTGCCACCGGGGGGTATGCCAAAAACATTCAGTACTTC
CATGGYAKNIQYF
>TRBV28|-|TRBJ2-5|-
TGTGCCAGCAGTCTAAAGGGATCGTGGGAGACCCAGTACTTC
CASSLKGSWETQYF
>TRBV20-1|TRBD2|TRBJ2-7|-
TGCAGTGTTAGACGGCGGGAGGGCCTTCCCGAGCAGTACTTC
CSVRRREGLPEQYF
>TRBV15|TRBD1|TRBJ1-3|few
TGTGCCACCAGCAGCGGGACAGGGGCGCTCGGAAACACCATATATTTT
CATSSGTGALGNTIYF
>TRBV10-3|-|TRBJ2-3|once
TGTGCCATCAGTGAGTCGAAAGGTAACACAGATACGCAGTATTTT
CAISESKGNTDTQYF
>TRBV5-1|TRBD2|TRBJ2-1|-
TGCGCCAGCAGCTCTCCGGGACTAGCGGGGCACAATGAGCAGTTCTTC
CASSSPGLAGHNEQFF
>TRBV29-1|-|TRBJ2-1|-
TGCAGCGTTGAAGACAGGGCCTTCTACAATGAGCAGTTCTTC
CSVEDRAFYNEQFF
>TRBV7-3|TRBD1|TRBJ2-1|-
TGTGCCAGCAGCTTGGGAAACAGGGGTAATGAGCAGTTCTTC
CASSLGNRGNEQFF
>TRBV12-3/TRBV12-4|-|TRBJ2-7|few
TGTGCCAGCACCCTCACAGGGTACGAGCAGTACTTC
CASTLTGYEQYF
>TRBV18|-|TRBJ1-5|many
TGTGCCAGCTCACCCGGACAGAGCAATCAGCCCCAGCATTTT
CASSPGQSNQPQHF
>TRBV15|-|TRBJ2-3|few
TGTGCCACCAGCAGAGATGGCGGGAAGGGAGGTACGCAGTATTTT
CATSRDGGKGGTQYF
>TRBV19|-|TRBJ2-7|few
TGTGCCAGTAGTACAGTAACAGGGAAAGGACGGTCCTACGAGCAGTACTTC
CASSTVTGKGRSYEQYF
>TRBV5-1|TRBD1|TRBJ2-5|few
TGCGCCAGCAGCCTCGGTAGAGGGGGCGGAGAGACCCAGTACTTC
CASSLGRGGGETQYF
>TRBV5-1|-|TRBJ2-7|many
TGCGCCAGCAGCTTGGGATCTACTAGCCCAACTCCTTACGAGCAGTACTTC
CASSLGSTSPTPYEQYF
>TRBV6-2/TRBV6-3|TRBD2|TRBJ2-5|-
TGTGCCAGCAGAAGCTGGACTAGGTTAGAGACCCAGTACTTC
CASRSWTRLETQYF
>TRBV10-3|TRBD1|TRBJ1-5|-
TGTGCCACCTCTAGATTAATTACAGGGGCGCTCGTTGGTCAGCCCCAGCATTTT
CATSRLITGALVGQPQHF
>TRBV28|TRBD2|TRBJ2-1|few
TGTGCCAGCAGTCCCCCCCAGCGGGAGTGGAGCAATGAGCAGTTCTTC
CASSPPQREWSNEQFF
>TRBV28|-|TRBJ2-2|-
TGTGCCAGCAGTTTTCTCTGGAACGGGGAGCTGTTTTTT
CASSFLWNGELFF
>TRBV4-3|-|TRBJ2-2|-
TGCGCCAGCAGCCAGGAGCCCCACGGGGAGCTGTTTTTT
CASSQEPHGELFF
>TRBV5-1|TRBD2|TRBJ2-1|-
TGCGCCAGCAACCCCACTAGCGGGAGGGCCGGTGAGCAGTTCTTC
CASNPTSGRAGEQFF
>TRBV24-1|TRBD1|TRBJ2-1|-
TGTGCCACCAGTGAACGGGCAGGGGGATTTAACAATGAGCAGTTCTTC
CATSERAGGFNNEQFF
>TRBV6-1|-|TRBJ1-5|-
TGTGCCAGCAGTGAAGCTAGGGCTAGCGAGCCCCAGCATTTT
CASSEARASEPQHF
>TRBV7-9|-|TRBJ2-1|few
TGTGCCAGCAGCTTAGTCAAGCAGGGATACTCCTACAATGAGCAGTTCTTC
CASSLVKQGYSYNEQFF
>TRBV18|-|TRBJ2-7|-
TGTGCCAGCTCACCACGGGACAACTCCTACGAGCAGTACTTC
CASSPRDNSYEQYF
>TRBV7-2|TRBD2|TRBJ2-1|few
TGTGCCAGCAGCACCGGGACTAGTTTCGGTGAGCAGTTCTTC
CASSTGTSFGEQFF
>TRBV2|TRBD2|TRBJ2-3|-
TGTGCCAGCAGTTTAATAGCGGGAGGGAGCACAGATACGCAGTATTTT
CASSLIAGGSTDTQYF